Each of the 25 T cell receptor beta chains below was sequenced from the same sample in a study of cytomegalovirus exposure and HLA in healthy donors. Using immunoSEQ multiplex PCR, the repertoire was profiled, and TCRdb retains in-frame clones only, with some absent. This sample yields approximately 300,000 clones, of which around 90% are seen a single time; 1.2% belongs to the top ten. The sample comprised PBMCs. These receptors all stem from a woman in her thirties in good health and CMV-seropositive.

The rearrangement uses TRBV5-4 and TRBJ1-1; TRBD1 is a possible D gene (5 bases). CDR3 size: 14 residues. Per the germline V gene, CDR1 is SGHNT and CDR2 is YYREEE (reference sequence). Trimming stripped 6 bases from V and 3 bases from J, with 15 bases between. CDR3 sequence: CASNRDGGDTEAFF. CDR3 coding DNA: TGTGCCAGCAACCGGGACGGGGGAGACACTGAAGCTTTCTTT.

The rearrangement uses TRBV5-6 and TRBJ2-7; 9 nucleotides line up with TRBD2. The CDR3 contains 15 residues. Germline CDR1 reads SGHDT; CDR2 reads YYEEEE. J lost 5 bases, V lost 2 bases, and 8 bases had no gene match. The CDR3 here is CASSLPGLAGNEQYF. DNA of the CDR3: TGTGCCAGCAGCTTACCGGGACTAGCTGGCAACGAGCAGTACTTC.

V gene TRBV27 combines with J gene TRBJ2-5; tentatively, D is TRBD2 (7 bases). CDR1 is MNHEY, CDR2 SMNVEV, per germline (reference sequence). The CDR3 length is 12 residues. V lost 7 bases and J 4 bases, leaving 10 bases between the germline ends. CDR3 sequence: CASTGGRETQYF. DNA of the CDR3: TGTGCCAGCACCGGGGGGCGAGAGACCCAGTACTTC.

CDR3 nucleotides: TGTGCCAGCAGCTTAGGTCGCGCGGGGGCAGATTATGGCTACACCTTC. This sequence encodes CASSLGRAGADYGYTF. This sequence joins TRBV7-3 and TRBJ1-2; tentative D call: TRBD1 (6 bases). Trimming pared 2 bases from V and 5 bases from J, leaving 18 bases between. CDR1 is SGHTA and CDR2 is FQGTGA in the germline V gene. The CDR3 runs to 16 residues.

The V gene is TRBV7-2, the J gene TRBJ2-7, with 8 positions matching TRBD1. Germline V gene sequence: CDR1 SGHTA, CDR2 FQGNSA. Germline trimming cut 2 bases from V and 5 bases from J; bases unmatched to any gene: 5. The CDR3 has 14 residues. The CDR3 spells CASSLQGAINEQYF. CDR3 nucleotide sequence: TGTGCCAGCAGCTTACAGGGGGCAATAAACGAGCAGTACTTC.

The chain employs TRBV4-3 and TRBJ1-5; the D is unclear. The CDR3 extends over 18 amino acids. V was pared by 0 bases and J by 6 bases, with 21 bases between. Germline lookup yields CDR1 LGHNA and CDR2 YSLEER. CDR3 nucleotide sequence: TGCGCCAGCAGCCAAGATCCACACCTCGGGTCTTGGAGTCAGCCCCAGCATTTT. Protein sequence: CASSQDPHLGSWSQPQHF.

The J gene is TRBJ2-7, the V gene TRBV15; 7 bases match TRBD2. The CDR3 is 16 residues long. V trimming: 4 bases; J trimming: 0 bases; junction bases outside the gene matches: 9. Germline assignment: CDR1 LNHNV and CDR2 YYDKDF (reference sequence). The DNA of the CDR3 is TGTGCCACCAGCAAATTTTCTAGCGGCTCCTCCTACGAGCAGTACTTC. It is translated as CATSKFSSGSSYEQYF. Together with reference TRBV15 and TRBJ2-7, the CDR3 gives the full variable domain: DAMVIQNPRYQVTQFGKPVTLSCSQTLNHNVMYWYQQKSSQAPKLLFHYYDKDFNNEADTPDNFQSRRPNTSFCFLDIRSPGLGDTAMYLCATSKFSSGSSYEQYFGPGTRLTVT.

In its sample, this clone was seen once. The J gene is TRBJ2-5, the V gene TRBV11-2; 9 bases agree with TRBD1. Germline CDR1 reads SGHAT; CDR2 reads FQNNGV. The CDR3 totals 14 residues. V lost 5 bases to trimming and J lost 8 bases; unmatched junction nucleotides: 9. CDR3 sequence: CASSRQGVVETQYF. As DNA, the CDR3 is TGTGCCAGCAGCAGACAGGGGGTGGTTGAAACCCAGTACTTC.

The genes are TRBV6-1 and TRBJ2-3, with no clear D. V lost 6 bases, J lost 4 bases, and 8 bases lay in between. CDR1 and CDR2 (germline): MNHNS, SASEGT. The CDR3 is 12 amino acids. Here the CDR3 reads CASRLVSDTQYF. The CDR3 DNA follows: TGTGCCAGCAGGCTAGTTTCAGATACGCAGTATTTT.

The chain links TRBV30 to TRBJ1-4; 7 bases are a match to TRBD1. Germline loops: CDR1 GTSNPN, CDR2 SVGIG (reference sequence). With 2 bases clipped from V and 7 bases from J, the junction kept 7 bases outside the gene matches. The CDR3 is 14 residues long. CDR3 region: CAWSTTGLAEKLFF. CDR3 coding DNA: TGTGCCTGGAGTACGACAGGGTTGGCTGAAAAACTGTTTTTT.

This clone was observed a single time. This chain uses TRBV27 with TRBJ2-7; 13 bases align to TRBD2. The junction had 10 bases not matched to a gene; V was cut back by 4 bases and J by 7 bases. The CDR3 length is 16 residues. Germline V gives CDR1 MNHEY, CDR2 SMNVEV (reference sequence). The CDR3 DNA sequence: TGTGCCAGCAGTTCGCCAGCGACTAGCGGGGGGTATGAGCAGTACTTC. Residues: CASSSPATSGGYEQYF.

The V gene is TRBV5-4, the J gene TRBJ2-1, with 7 bases aligning to TRBD2. Germline trimming cut 2 bases from V and 4 bases from J; bases unmatched to any gene: 9. This CDR3 comprises 16 residues. Germline V CDR1 and CDR2: SGHNT, YYREEE (reference sequence). CDR3 bases: TGTGCCAGCAGCTTTCGTTCTAGCGGACTTTACAATGAGCAGTTCTTC. The encoded protein is CASSFRSSGLYNEQFF.

The V call is TRBV19, the J call TRBJ2-1; no firm D call. Germline V gives CDR1 LNHDA, CDR2 SQIVND (reference sequence). V lost 5 bases and J 7 bases, leaving 18 bases between the germline ends. The CDR3 totals 15 residues. CDR3 protein: CASSSPLGSVNEQFF. In nucleotides, the CDR3 is TGTGCCAGTAGTTCGCCCCTTGGATCGGTAAATGAGCAGTTCTTC.

CDR3: CASRGVANEKLFF. The CDR3 DNA sequence: TGCGCCAGCAGGGGGGTCGCTAATGAAAAACTGTTTTTT. The J gene is TRBJ1-4, the V gene TRBV5-1; D is perhaps TRBD1 (5 bases). V lost 5 bases, J lost 3 bases, and 8 bases lay in between. Germline CDR1 is SGHRS and CDR2 is YFSETQ. The CDR3 sequence is 13 residues long.

A word on this clone: The same CDR3 arises from other DNA sequences in this sample as well. This rearrangement joins TRBV5-1 to TRBJ2-7, with a tentative D call TRBD1 (5 bases). The V end was cut by 1 base, the J end by 3 bases, with 5 bases between. Germline V gene sequence: CDR1 SGHRS, CDR2 YFSETQ. This CDR3 has 12 amino acids. The CDR3 loop is CASSLRGYEQYF. As DNA, the CDR3 is TGCGCCAGCAGCTTGAGGGGCTACGAGCAGTACTTC.

This sequence joins TRBV5-6 and TRBJ1-2; D is uncertain. The CDR3 runs to 14 residues. Trimming removed 4 bases at V and 0 bases at J, with 10 bases between. The germline CDR1 and CDR2 sequences are SGHDT and YYEEEE. The CDR3 sequence is CASSPDTSNYGYTF. The DNA for the CDR3 is TGTGCCAGCAGCCCTGACACGTCTAACTATGGCTACACCTTC.

J is TRBJ2-7 and V is TRBV27; TRBD1 matches 9 bases. Trimming at V came to 9 bases and at J to 3 bases, leaving 6 bases not matched to a gene. CDR1 is MNHEY and CDR2 is SMNVEV in the germline V gene (reference sequence). There are 13 residues in the CDR3. The CDR3 protein is CASRDRESYEQYF. CDR3 DNA: TGTGCCAGTCGGGACAGGGAAAGCTACGAGCAGTACTTC.

In this sample, this clone turned up once. This rearrangement joins TRBV7-6 to TRBJ1-5, with D unresolved. Germline V gene lookup returns CDR1 SGHVS and CDR2 FNYEAQ. The CDR3 has 14 residues. Trimming left V 2 bases short and J 5 bases short, with 10 bases between. This chain's CDR3 is CASSLPGRDQPQHF. In nucleotides, the CDR3 is TGTGCCAGCAGCTTACCCGGTCGTGATCAGCCCCAGCATTTT.

The chain uses TRBV7-2 and TRBJ2-3, with TRBD1 matching 7 bases. From germline, CDR1 is SGHTA and CDR2 FQGNSA. This CDR3 is built from 17 residues. The V and J ends lost 3 bases and 3 bases, in that order; junction bases with no gene match: 12. The CDR3 DNA reads TGTGCCAGCAGCTTGGGTGTGAGGGGGCTATGGACAGATACGCAGTATTTT. Residues: CASSLGVRGLWTDTQYF.

This clone appeared once. The chain has TRBV5-1 and TRBJ2-5; 9 bases align to TRBD1. The CDR3 length is 15 residues. Germline trimming cut 0 bases from V and 7 bases from J; bases unmatched to any gene: 7. Germline assignment: CDR1 SGHRS and CDR2 YFSETQ. The DNA of the CDR3 is TGCGCCAGCAGCTTGGCGGGGGACAGGGTCGGGACCCAGTACTTC. Translating gives CASSLAGDRVGTQYF.

The gene calls are TRBV28 and TRBJ2-1; D is unclear. Per germline, CDR1 MDHEN and CDR2 SYDVKM. V was trimmed by 6 bases and J by 0 bases, leaving 12 bases between them. The CDR3 runs 15 residues. The CDR3 DNA is TGTGCCAGCAGGAGGATCCTCGGCTCCTACAATGAGCAGTTCTTC. Translating it yields CASRRILGSYNEQFF.

The chain joins TRBV5-4 to TRBJ2-2; TRBD1 agrees at 7 bases. The V gene's germline CDR1 is SGHNT and CDR2 YYREEE (reference sequence). The CDR3 totals 17 residues. The V and J ends lost 0 bases and 5 bases, in that order; junction bases with no gene match: 10. CDR3 amino acids: CASSLELQGVLTGELFF. CDR3 sequence (DNA): TGTGCCAGCAGCTTGGAATTGCAGGGGGTCTTGACCGGGGAGCTGTTTTTT.

This clone is a singleton in its sample. The J gene is TRBJ2-7, the V gene TRBV10-1; D perhaps matches TRBD2 (5 bases). This CDR3 region has 15 residues. Trimming took off 8 bases at V and 5 bases at J, with 22 bases between the two ends. CDR1 is WNHNN, CDR2 SYGVQD, per germline (reference sequence). CDR3 residues: CASGIEEAKIHEQYF. The DNA for the CDR3 is TGCGCCAGCGGGATCGAGGAGGCTAAGATCCACGAGCAGTACTTC.

This clone occurred once. The chain uses TRBV15 and TRBJ2-7; D not resolved. Per the germline V gene, CDR1 is LNHNV and CDR2 is YYDKDF (reference sequence). V was shortened by 5 bases and J by 2 bases, with 10 bases between the two germline ends. The CDR3 totals 13 residues. The DNA for the CDR3 is TGTGCCACCAGCGGTTTGGCGACCTACGAGCAGTACTTC. It yields the protein CATSGLATYEQYF. The full variable domain, with the rest looked up from reference TRBV15 and TRBJ2-7, is DAMVIQNPRYQVTQFGKPVTLSCSQTLNHNVMYWYQQKSSQAPKLLFHYYDKDFNNEADTPDNFQSRRPNTSFCFLDIRSPGLGDTAMYLCATSGLATYEQYFGPGTRLTVT.

The CDR3 protein is CASGSPPPYTF. In DNA form, the CDR3 reads TGTGCCAGCGGGTCACCACCTCCCTACACCTTC. The chain has TRBV27 and TRBJ1-2; no reliable D call. This CDR3 has 11 residues. The germline V and J ends were trimmed by 8 bases and 10 bases, with 14 bases remaining between them. In germline, CDR1 is MNHEY, CDR2 SMNVEV (reference sequence).